This T cell receptor beta chain appears in the sequencing data of a study of blood T cell repertoires in COVID-19. In the study's own analysis: From reference gene primer amplification, estimates of nucleated cell counts were derived. Using immunoSEQ multiplex PCR, the repertoire was profiled, and TCRdb retains in-frame clones only, with some absent. V and J calls and clone size are given by that table; D and trimming were obtained from the DNA. In the table there are roughly 70,000 clones, around 80% of which are singletons. The CDR3 spans 14 residues. With 5 bases clipped from V and 3 bases from J, the junction kept 5 bases outside the gene matches. Germline CDR1 and CDR2: SGHRS and YFSETQ.

The chain carries TRBV5-1 and TRBJ2-7, with 10 bases that match TRBD2. The clonotype was recovered from a human donor in a cohort sampled during active COVID-19. What was sequenced was peripheral blood. The CDR3 sequence: CASSRTSGNYEQYF. CDR3 coding DNA: TGCGCCAGCAGTCGGACTAGCGGAAACTACGAGCAGTACTTC. The entire variable domain, with the rest obtained from reference TRBV5-1 and TRBJ2-7, is as follows: KAGVTQTPRYLIKTRGQQVTLSCSPISGHRSVSWYQQTPGQGLQFLFEYFSETQRNKGNFPGRFSGRQFSNSRSEMNVSTLELGDSALYLCASSRTSGNYEQYFGPGTRLTVT.